The 9 T cell receptor beta chains below come from one sample, sequenced in a study of blood T cell repertoires in COVID-19. Some clones are missing from TCRdb's copy, which holds only in-frame ones; the method was immunoSEQ multiplex PCR. Of tens of thousands of clones listed, about nine tenths were seen once; the top ten hold roughly 12%. Material for sequencing was peripheral blood. These TCRs come from a human donor in a cohort sampled during active COVID-19. The donor label of this sample is uncertain.

V gene TRBV5-5 combines with J gene TRBJ2-2; no clear D gene. In germline, CDR1 is SGHKS, CDR2 YYEKEE (reference sequence). The CDR3 loop spans 13 amino acids. V was cut by 0 bases and J by 6 bases, with 6 bases left in between. The CDR3 bases are TGTGCCAGCAGCTTGGATCATCCCGGGGAGCTGTTTTTT. Its protein product is CASSLDHPGELFF.

This clone was found once. The chain couples TRBV9 to TRBJ2-3; 11 bases are a match to TRBD2. After removal of 0 bases from V and 2 bases from J, the junction contained 2 bases not matched to a gene. The CDR3 totals 16 residues. Germline V gene data show CDR1 as SGDLS and CDR2 as YYNGEE. The CDR3 DNA is TGTGCCAGCAGCGTAGGTAGCGGGGGGGCCACAGATACGCAGTATTTT. Translating it yields CASSVGSGGATDTQYF.

This rearrangement joins TRBV5-4 to TRBJ1-1; D not resolved. Germline V gives CDR1 SGHNT, CDR2 YYREEE (reference sequence). The CDR3 contains 15 residues. V lost 2 bases and J 2 bases, leaving 13 bases between the germline ends. The CDR3 DNA is TGTGCCAGCAGCTTTTCGAACAGACCAAACACTGAAGCTTTCTTT. This gives the protein CASSFSNRPNTEAFF.

V is TRBV6-2 or TRBV6-3 and J is TRBJ2-7, with 7 bases aligning to TRBD1. The CDR3 has 15 amino acids. The germline gives CDR1 MNHEY, CDR2 SVGEGT. Trimming took 2 bases from V and 1 from J; bases not matched to a gene: 5. The CDR3 reads CASSYRLDRSYEQYF. The CDR3 DNA is TGTGCCAGCAGTTACCGCCTGGACAGGTCCTACGAGCAGTACTTC.

V usage is TRBV5-5 and J usage is TRBJ1-6; 8 bases fit TRBD1. The CDR3 extends over 17 amino acids. CDR1 and CDR2 from the germline V gene are SGHKS and YYEKEE (reference sequence). V was pared by 1 base and J by 6 bases, with 9 bases of the junction left unmatched. The CDR3 nucleotides are TGTGCCAGCAGCTTGAGGCCCACAGGGGGGGTTAATTCACCCCTCCACTTT. Translated, it gives CASSLRPTGGVNSPLHF.

The rearrangement uses TRBV6-2 or TRBV6-3 and TRBJ2-7; TRBD1 might be the D (6 bases). Per the germline V gene, CDR1 is MNHEY and CDR2 is SVGEGT. V was clipped by 4 bases and J by 1 base, with 14 bases between them. The CDR3 sequence is 15 residues long. In DNA, the CDR3 is TGTGCCAGCAGTTTGCGGACGAGGGGGTCCTACGAGCAGTACTTC. It codes for CASSLRTRGSYEQYF.

This clone was seen a single time. The CDR3 DNA is TGTGCCAGCAGCGGATGGGACAGGGCGGTGGGGAACACTGAAGCTTTCTTT. This encodes CASSGWDRAVGNTEAFF. This chain links TRBV7-8 with TRBJ1-1, with TRBD1 matching over 9 bases. Germline V gives CDR1 SGHVS, CDR2 FQNEAQ. With V trimmed by 5 bases and J by 1 base, 11 bases remained unmatched. The CDR3 is 17 amino acids.

This clone is classed as medium-sized. The sample carries other DNA sequences with the same CDR3. V gene TRBV19 combines with J gene TRBJ1-2; 8 bases agree with TRBD1. Germline loops: CDR1 LNHDA, CDR2 SQIVND (reference sequence). After removal of 3 bases from V and 6 bases from J, the junction contained 6 bases not matched to a gene. The CDR3 runs 14 residues. The CDR3 loop is CASSIRGQGHGYTF. CDR3 sequence (DNA): TGTGCCAGTAGTATCCGAGGACAGGGCCATGGCTACACCTTC.

The J gene is TRBJ2-3, the V gene TRBV28; 7 nucleotides align to TRBD2. With 8 bases clipped from V and 4 bases from J, the junction kept 9 bases outside the gene matches. The CDR3 length is 14 residues. Germline V gene lookup returns CDR1 MDHEN and CDR2 SYDVKM. CDR3 protein: CASRMGGSSDTQYF. The CDR3 nucleotides read TGTGCCAGCCGTATGGGGGGGTCGTCAGATACGCAGTATTTT.